Sequencing of this T cell receptor beta chain was carried out in a study of shared clonotypes between healthy human individuals. The table came from immunoSEQ multiplex PCR; TCRdb's copy has only in-frame clones and leaves some out. The data hold about 2.3 million clones, with just under 95% observed a single time. The CDR3 runs 11 residues. CDR1 is DFQATT and CDR2 is SNEGSKA in the germline V gene (reference sequence). Trimming stripped 6 bases from V and 6 bases from J, with 9 bases between. As to this clone: Its antigen is not known.

Study findings and constraints: Naive subsets generally exceeded memory subsets in estimated richness. Non-shared clonotypes showed lower generation probabilities than clonotypes common to all four donors.

Sequencing input: naive CD4+ T cells from PBMCs. Subset specified: CD45RA+ positively selected. This chain connects TRBV20-1 to TRBJ2-1; unclear D gene. The source of this sequence is a man aged 18-30 years in good health. Some clones in this sample may be carry-over from other donors' samples. The CDR3 loop is CSARQPNEQFF. For the CDR3, the DNA is TGCAGTGCGAGACAACCCAATGAGCAGTTCTTC.